A selection of T cell receptor beta chains follows, all from one sample in a study of T-cell reconstitution after alpha-beta-depleted transplantation in children. TCRdb reprocessed the PCR reads with MiXCR, giving one entry per CDR3 protein. The sample lists around 400,000 distinct CDR3 sequences, roughly 20% occurring once. The sequences come from PBMCs from the stem cell graft donor, collected from the stem cell graft. Every receptor here comes from a human donor who donated a stem cell graft to a child with acute myeloid leukemia. CDR3s leave out the opening cysteine and the closing phenylalanine or tryptophan.

>TRBV5-1|TRBJ2-3
ASSFYQREQDTQY
>TRBV18|TRBJ2-3
ASSPAPAASTDTQY
>TRBV20-1|TRBJ2-3
SARLAGVFDTQY
>TRBV5-5|TRBJ2-1
ASSPPGLARVNEQF
>TRBV5-1|TRBJ2-1
ASKNGPGGNEQF
>TRBV20-1|TRBJ1-5
SATTGQGASQPQH
>TRBV7-9|TRBJ1-1
ASREGNTEAF
>TRBV29-1|TRBJ2-3
SVPGPTTDTQY
>TRBV5-1|TRBJ1-1
ASSLSGGATTEAF
>TRBV10-3|TRBJ2-1
AISESWREGLNEQF
>TRBV28|TRBJ2-7
ASRLSSGGGFTYEQY
>TRBV13|TRBJ2-5
ASSSGFRRETQY